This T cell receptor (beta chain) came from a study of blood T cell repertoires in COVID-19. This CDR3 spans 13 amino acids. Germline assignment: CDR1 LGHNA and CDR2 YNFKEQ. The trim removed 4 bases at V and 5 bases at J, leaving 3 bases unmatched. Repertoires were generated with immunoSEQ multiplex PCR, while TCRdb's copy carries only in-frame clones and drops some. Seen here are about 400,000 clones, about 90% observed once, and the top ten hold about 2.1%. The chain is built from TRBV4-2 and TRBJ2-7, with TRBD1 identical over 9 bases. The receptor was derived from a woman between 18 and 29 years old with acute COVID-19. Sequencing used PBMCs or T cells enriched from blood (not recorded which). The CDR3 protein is CASSLDRGHEQYF. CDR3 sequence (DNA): TGTGCCAGCAGCCTGGACAGGGGTCACGAGCAGTACTTC.